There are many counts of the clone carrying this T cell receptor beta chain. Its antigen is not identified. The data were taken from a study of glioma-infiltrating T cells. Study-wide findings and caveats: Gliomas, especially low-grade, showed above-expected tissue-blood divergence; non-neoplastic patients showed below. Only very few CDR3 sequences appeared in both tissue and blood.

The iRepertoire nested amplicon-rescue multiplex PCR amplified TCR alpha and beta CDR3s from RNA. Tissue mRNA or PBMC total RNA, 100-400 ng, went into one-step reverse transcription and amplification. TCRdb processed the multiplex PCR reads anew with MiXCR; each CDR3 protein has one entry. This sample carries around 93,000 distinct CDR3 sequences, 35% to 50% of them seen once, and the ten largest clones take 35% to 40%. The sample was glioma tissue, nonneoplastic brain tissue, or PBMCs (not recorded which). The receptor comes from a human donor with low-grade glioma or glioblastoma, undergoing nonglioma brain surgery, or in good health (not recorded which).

CDR3 in amino acids: CASSLGRDRGYNEQFF. As DNA, the CDR3 is TGTGCCAGCAGCTTAGGGCGGGACAGGGGCTACAATGAGCAGTTCTTC. V and J are TRBV7-7 and TRBJ2-1; TRBD1 agrees at 10 bases. Trimming took 1 base from V and 3 from J; bases not matched to a gene: 3. The CDR3 spans 16 residues. Germline CDR1 is SSHAT and CDR2 is FNYEAQ (reference sequence).